The sequence of this T cell receptor beta chain was determined in a study of cytomegalovirus exposure and HLA in healthy donors. The CDR3 runs to 14 residues. J lost 6 bases, V lost 4 bases, and 9 bases had no gene match. Germline V gene data show CDR1 as SGHRS and CDR2 as YFSETQ. Study-wide points: Accurate predictions that matched the HLA-A and HLA-B alleles of most subjects were reportedly made from TCR beta sequences. The dataset shows that most TCR sequences were rare, while some public TCRs occurred in many donors. Apart from CMV serostatus, no immune exposure information was available.

To note about this clone: Its antigen is unknown.

Primers: 60 Vbeta forward and 13 Jbeta reverse. The data were produced by immunoSEQ multiplex PCR, yet TCRdb's version contains in-frame clones alone and is incomplete. Here the sample spans about 140,000 clones, approximately 80% being singletons. J is TRBJ2-7 and V is TRBV5-1, with 8 positions matching TRBD1. This clonotype was sampled from a woman between 18 and 30 years old in good health and CMV-seropositive. Sequences were obtained from PBMCs. The CDR3 DNA sequence: TGCGCCAGCAGCGAGGGACAGGTCCGAAGCGAGCAGTACTTC. This gives the protein CASSEGQVRSEQYF.